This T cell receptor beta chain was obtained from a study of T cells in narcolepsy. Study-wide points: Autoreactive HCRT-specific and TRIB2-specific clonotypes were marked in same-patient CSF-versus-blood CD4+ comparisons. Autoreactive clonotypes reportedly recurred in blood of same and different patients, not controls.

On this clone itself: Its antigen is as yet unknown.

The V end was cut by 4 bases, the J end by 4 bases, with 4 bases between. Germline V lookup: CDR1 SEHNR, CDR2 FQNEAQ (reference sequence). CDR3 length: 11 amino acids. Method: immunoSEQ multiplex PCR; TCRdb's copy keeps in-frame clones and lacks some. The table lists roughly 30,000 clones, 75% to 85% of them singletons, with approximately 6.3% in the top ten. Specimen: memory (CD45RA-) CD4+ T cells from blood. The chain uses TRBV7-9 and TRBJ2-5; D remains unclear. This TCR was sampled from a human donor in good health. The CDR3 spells CASSSVETQYF. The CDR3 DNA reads TGTGCCAGCAGCTCTGTAGAGACCCAGTACTTC.